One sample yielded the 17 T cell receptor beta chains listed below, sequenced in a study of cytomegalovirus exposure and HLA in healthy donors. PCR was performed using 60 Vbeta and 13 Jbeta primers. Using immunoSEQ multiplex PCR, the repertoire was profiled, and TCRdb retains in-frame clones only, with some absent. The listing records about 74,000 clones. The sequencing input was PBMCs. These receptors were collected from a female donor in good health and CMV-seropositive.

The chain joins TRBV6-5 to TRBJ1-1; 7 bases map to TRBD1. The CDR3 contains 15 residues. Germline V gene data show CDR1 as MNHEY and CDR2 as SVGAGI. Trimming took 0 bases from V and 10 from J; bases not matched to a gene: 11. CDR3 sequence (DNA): TGTGCCAGCAGTTACTCGATGTCAGGGGGTGTTGGAGCTTTCTTT. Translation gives CASSYSMSGGVGAFF.

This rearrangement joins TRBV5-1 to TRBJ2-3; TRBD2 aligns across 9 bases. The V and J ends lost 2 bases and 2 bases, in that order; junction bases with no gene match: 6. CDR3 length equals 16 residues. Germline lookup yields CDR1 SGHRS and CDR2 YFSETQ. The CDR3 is CASSLSAGGPTDTQYF. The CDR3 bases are TGCGCCAGCAGCTTATCCGCGGGAGGGCCCACAGATACGCAGTATTTT.

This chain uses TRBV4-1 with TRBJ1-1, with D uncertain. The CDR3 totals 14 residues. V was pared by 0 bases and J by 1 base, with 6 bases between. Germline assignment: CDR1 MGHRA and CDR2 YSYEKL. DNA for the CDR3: TGCGCCAGCAGCCAAGAATTCGGGAACACTGAAGCTTTCTTT. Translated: CASSQEFGNTEAFF.

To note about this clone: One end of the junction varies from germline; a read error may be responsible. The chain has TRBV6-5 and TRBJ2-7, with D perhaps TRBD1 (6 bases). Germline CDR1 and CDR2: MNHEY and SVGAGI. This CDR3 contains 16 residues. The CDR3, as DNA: TGTGCCGGCAGTTACTCTTGGGACATTAAGACCTACGAGCAGTACTTC. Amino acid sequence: CAGSYSWDIKTYEQYF.

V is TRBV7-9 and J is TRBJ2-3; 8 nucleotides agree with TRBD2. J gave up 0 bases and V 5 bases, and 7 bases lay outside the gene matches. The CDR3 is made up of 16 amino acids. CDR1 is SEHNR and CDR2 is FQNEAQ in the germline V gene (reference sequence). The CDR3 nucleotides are TGTGCCAGCAGCCTAGGACGGGGGGGTAGCACAGATACGCAGTATTTT. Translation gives CASSLGRGGSTDTQYF.

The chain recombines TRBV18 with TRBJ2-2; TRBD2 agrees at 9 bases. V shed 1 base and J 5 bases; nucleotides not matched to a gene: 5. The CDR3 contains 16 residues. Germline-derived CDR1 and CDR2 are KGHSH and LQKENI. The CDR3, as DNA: TGTGCCAGCTCACCACTGGTAGCGGGAGAAACCGGGGAGCTGTTTTTT. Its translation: CASSPLVAGETGELFF.

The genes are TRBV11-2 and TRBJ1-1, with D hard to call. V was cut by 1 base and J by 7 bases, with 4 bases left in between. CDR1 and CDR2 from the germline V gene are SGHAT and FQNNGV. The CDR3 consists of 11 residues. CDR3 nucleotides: TGTGCCAGCAGCTTAGGCAGTGAAGCTTTCTTT. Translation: CASSLGSEAFF.

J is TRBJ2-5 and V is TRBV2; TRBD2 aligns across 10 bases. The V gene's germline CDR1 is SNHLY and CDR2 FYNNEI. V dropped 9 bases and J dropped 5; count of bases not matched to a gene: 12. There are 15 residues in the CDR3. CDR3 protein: CARATSGSWGETQYF. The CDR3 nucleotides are TGTGCCAGGGCGACTAGCGGGTCGTGGGGGGAGACCCAGTACTTC.

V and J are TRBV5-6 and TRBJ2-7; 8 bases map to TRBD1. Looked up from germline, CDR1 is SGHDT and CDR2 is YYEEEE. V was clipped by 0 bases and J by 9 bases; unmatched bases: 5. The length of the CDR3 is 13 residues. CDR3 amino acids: CASSLEQGAAQYF. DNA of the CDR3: TGTGCCAGCAGCTTGGAGCAGGGGGCTGCGCAGTACTTC.

The CDR3 nucleotides are TGTGCCAGCTCGGCGGGACAGCGAACCTACAATGAGCAGTTCTTC. Protein: CASSAGQRTYNEQFF. The chain carries TRBV18 and TRBJ2-1; D might be TRBD1 (7 bases). This CDR3 comprises 15 residues. Germline V gene data show CDR1 as KGHSH and CDR2 as LQKENI. Between the trimmed V and J ends, which lost 6 bases and 2 bases, there was a span of 14 bases.

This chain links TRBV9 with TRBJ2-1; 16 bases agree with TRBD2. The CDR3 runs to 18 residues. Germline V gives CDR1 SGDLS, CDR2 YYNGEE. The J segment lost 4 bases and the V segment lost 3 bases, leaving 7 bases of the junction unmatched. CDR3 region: CASSAPGLAGGSYNEQFF. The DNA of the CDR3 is TGTGCCAGCAGCGCGCCGGGACTAGCGGGGGGGTCTTACAATGAGCAGTTCTTC.

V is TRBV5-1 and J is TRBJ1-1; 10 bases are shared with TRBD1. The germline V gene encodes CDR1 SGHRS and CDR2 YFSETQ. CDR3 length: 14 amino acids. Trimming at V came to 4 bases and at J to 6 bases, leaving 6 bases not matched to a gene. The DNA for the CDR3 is TGCGCCAGCAGCAAGGGACAGGGGTTTTCTGAAGCTTTCTTT. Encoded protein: CASSKGQGFSEAFF.

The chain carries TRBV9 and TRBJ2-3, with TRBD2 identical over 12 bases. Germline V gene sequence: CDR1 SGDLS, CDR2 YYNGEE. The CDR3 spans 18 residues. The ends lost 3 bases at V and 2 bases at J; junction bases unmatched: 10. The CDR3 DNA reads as TGTGCCAGCAGCGCGGGTATTGGACTAGCGGGGTACACAGATACGCAGTATTTT. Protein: CASSAGIGLAGYTDTQYF.

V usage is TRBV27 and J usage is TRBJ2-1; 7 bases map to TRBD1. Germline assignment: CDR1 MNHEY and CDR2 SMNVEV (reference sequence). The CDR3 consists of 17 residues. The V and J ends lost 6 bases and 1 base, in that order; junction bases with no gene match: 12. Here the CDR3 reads CASRLLEGGKSYNEQFF. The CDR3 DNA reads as TGTGCCAGCAGGCTACTTGAAGGGGGCAAGTCCTACAATGAGCAGTTCTTC.

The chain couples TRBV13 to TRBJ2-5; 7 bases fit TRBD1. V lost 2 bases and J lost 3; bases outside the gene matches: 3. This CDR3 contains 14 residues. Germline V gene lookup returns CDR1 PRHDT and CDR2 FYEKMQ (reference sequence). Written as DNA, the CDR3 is TGTGCCAGCAGCTTAAGGGGGCTTAAAGAGACCCAGTACTTC. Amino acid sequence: CASSLRGLKETQYF.

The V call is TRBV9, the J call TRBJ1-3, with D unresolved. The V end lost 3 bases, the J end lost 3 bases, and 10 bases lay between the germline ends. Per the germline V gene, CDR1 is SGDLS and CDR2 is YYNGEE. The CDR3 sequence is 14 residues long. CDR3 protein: CASSDAVIGNTIYF. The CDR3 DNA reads TGTGCCAGCAGCGACGCGGTAATTGGAAACACCATATATTTT.

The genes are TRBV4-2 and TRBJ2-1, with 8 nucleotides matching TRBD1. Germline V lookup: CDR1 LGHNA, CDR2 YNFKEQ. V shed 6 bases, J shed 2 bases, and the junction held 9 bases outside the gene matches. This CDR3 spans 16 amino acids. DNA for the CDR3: TGTGCCAGCAGTCTCCAGGGGGCGGAAGCCTACAATGAGCAGTTCTTC. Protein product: CASSLQGAEAYNEQFF.